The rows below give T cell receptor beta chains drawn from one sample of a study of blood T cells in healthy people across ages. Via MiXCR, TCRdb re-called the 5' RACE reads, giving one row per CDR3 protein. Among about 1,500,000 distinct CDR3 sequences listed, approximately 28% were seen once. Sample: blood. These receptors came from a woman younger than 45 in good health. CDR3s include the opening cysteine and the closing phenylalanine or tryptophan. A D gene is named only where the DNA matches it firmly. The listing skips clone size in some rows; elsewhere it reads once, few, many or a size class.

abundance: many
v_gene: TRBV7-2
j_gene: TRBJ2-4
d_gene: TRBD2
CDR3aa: CASSFRLAAKNIQYF
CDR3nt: TGTGCCAGCAGCTTCAGACTAGCGGCCAAAAACATTCAGTACTTC

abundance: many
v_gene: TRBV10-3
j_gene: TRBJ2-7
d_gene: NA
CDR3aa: CAISELGVSYEQYF
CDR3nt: TGTGCCATCAGTGAGTTAGGGGTTTCCTACGAGCAGTACTTC

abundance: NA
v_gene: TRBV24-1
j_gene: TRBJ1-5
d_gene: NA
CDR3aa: CATSSGTRFNQPQHF
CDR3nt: TGTGCCACCAGTAGCGGGACAAGGTTCAATCAGCCCCAGCATTTT

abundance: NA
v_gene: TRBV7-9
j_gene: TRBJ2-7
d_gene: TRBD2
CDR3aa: CASAKTSGSLEQYF
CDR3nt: TGTGCCAGCGCTAAGACTAGCGGGAGTCTCGAGCAGTACTTC

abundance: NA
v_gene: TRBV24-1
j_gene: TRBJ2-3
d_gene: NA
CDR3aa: CATSDTGQATDTQYF
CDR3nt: TGTGCCACCAGTGACACAGGGCAGGCCACAGATACGCAGTATTTT

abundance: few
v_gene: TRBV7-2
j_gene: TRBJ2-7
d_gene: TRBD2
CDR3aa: CASSSRAGAGEQYF
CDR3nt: TGTGCCAGCAGCTCCCGAGCGGGAGCGGGTGAGCAGTACTTC

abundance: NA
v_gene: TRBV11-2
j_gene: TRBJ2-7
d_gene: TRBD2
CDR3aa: CASSFLRTSGINEQYF
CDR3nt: TGTGCCAGCAGCTTCTTGAGGACTAGCGGGATCAACGAGCAGTACTTC

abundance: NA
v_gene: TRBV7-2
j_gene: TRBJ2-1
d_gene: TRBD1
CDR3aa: CASSSPDRGGKTQFF
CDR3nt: TGTGCCAGCAGCTCCCCTGACAGGGGTGGAAAGACCCAGTTCTTC

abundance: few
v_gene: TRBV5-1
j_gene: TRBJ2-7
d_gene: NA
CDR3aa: CASSLRGRTETYEQYF
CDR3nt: TGCGCCAGCAGCTTGAGAGGCAGGACAGAAACCTACGAGCAGTACTTC

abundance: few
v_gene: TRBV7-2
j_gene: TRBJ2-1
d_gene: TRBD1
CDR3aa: CASSPGQGASRGLSNEQFF
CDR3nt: TGTGCCAGCAGCCCAGGACAGGGGGCTAGCAGGGGTTTAAGCAATGAGCAGTTCTTC

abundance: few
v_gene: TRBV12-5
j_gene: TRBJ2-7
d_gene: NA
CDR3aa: CASAPEYSYEKYF
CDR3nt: TGTGCTAGTGCCCCCGAGTACTCCTACGAGAAGTACTTC

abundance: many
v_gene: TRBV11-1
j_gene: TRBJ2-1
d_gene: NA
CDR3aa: CASSHSGNNEQFF
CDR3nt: TGTGCCAGCAGCCATAGCGGTAACAATGAGCAGTTCTTC

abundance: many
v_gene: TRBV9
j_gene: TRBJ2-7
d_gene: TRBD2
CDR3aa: CASSERDGSSYEQYF
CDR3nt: TGTGCCAGCAGCGAGCGGGACGGGAGCTCCTACGAGCAGTACTTC

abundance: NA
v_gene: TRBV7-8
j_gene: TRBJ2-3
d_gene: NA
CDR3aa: CASSFNGDRTDTQYF
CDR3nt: TGTGCCAGCAGCTTTAACGGGGATCGGACAGATACGCAGTATTTT

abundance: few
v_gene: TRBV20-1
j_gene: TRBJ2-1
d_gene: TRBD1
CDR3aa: CSAPDRGLYNEQFF
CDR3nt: TGCAGTGCCCCTGACAGGGGGTTATACAATGAGCAGTTCTTC

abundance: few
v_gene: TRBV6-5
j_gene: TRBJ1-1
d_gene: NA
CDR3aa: CASKRGGGTEAFF
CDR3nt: TGTGCCAGCAAGCGAGGGGGGGGCACTGAAGCTTTCTTT

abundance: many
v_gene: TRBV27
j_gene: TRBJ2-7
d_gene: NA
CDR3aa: CASSSIADGYEQYF
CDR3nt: TGTGCCAGCAGTTCCATAGCCGACGGATACGAGCAGTACTTC